A selection of T cell receptor beta chains follows, all from one sample in a study of blood T cells in healthy people across ages. One entry per CDR3 protein results from TCRdb running MiXCR on the 5' RACE reads. The sample includes 1.5 million to 2 million distinct CDR3 sequences, approximately 30% of them seen just once. Material: blood. The receptors were gathered from a woman aged 30 to 39 in good health. The CDR3 runs from the conserved cysteine through the conserved F or W. Fields, in order: D gene, clone size, V gene, J gene, CDR3 DNA, CDR3 protein. D genes are given only for firm matches. The size entry is marked missing in some rows and otherwise reads once, few, many or a size class.

d_call: .
clone_size: .
v_call: TRBV27
j_call: TRBJ2-7
cdr3_nt: TGTGCCAGGAGTTCCGCCGACCAGGGGACCTACGAGCAGTACTTC
cdr3_aa: CARSSADQGTYEQYF

d_call: TRBD1
clone_size: .
v_call: TRBV7-2
j_call: TRBJ2-7
cdr3_nt: TGTGCCAGCAGCTTAGGGACAGGGTTAGGGTCCTACGAGCAGTACTTC
cdr3_aa: CASSLGTGLGSYEQYF

d_call: .
clone_size: .
v_call: TRBV2
j_call: TRBJ1-5
cdr3_nt: TGTGCCAGCAGTGGGACGGTGGATAGCAATCAGCCCCAGCATTTT
cdr3_aa: CASSGTVDSNQPQHF

d_call: .
clone_size: .
v_call: TRBV24-1
j_call: TRBJ2-3
cdr3_nt: TGTGCCACCAGTGATTACTCTAGCACAGATACGCAGTATTTT
cdr3_aa: CATSDYSSTDTQYF

d_call: TRBD1
clone_size: .
v_call: TRBV12-5
j_call: TRBJ2-1
cdr3_nt: TGTGCTATTGGTTTGGCCCTTAACACAGGGGGCCTCTCCTACAATGAGCAGTTCTTC
cdr3_aa: CAIGLALNTGGLSYNEQFF

d_call: .
clone_size: few
v_call: TRBV27
j_call: TRBJ1-2
cdr3_nt: TGTGCCAGCAGTCTGGGGCACGGCTATGACTACACCTTC
cdr3_aa: CASSLGHGYDYTF

d_call: .
clone_size: .
v_call: TRBV12-5
j_call: TRBJ2-4
cdr3_nt: TGTGCTAGTGGTTTGGTAAGGAACCTAGACCCCAAAAACATTCAGTACTTC
cdr3_aa: CASGLVRNLDPKNIQYF

d_call: .
clone_size: many
v_call: TRBV12-3/TRBV12-4
j_call: TRBJ1-2
cdr3_nt: TGTGCCAGCAGTTTTGGGGGAGAGTCTTTAAACTATGGCTACACCTTC
cdr3_aa: CASSFGGESLNYGYTF

d_call: TRBD2
clone_size: .
v_call: TRBV7-6
j_call: TRBJ2-5
cdr3_nt: TGTGCCAGCAGCGTGAACGTCCGGGAGGTAGAGACCCAGTACTTC
cdr3_aa: CASSVNVREVETQYF

d_call: .
clone_size: .
v_call: TRBV28
j_call: TRBJ2-7
cdr3_nt: TGTGCCAGCAGTTCGGATTTACGGCAGTACTTC
cdr3_aa: CASSSDLRQYF

d_call: TRBD1
clone_size: .
v_call: TRBV30
j_call: TRBJ2-3
cdr3_nt: TGTGCCTGGAGTAACCACCCCGGGACAGGCACAGATACGCAGTATTTT
cdr3_aa: CAWSNHPGTGTDTQYF

d_call: TRBD1
clone_size: .
v_call: TRBV12-3/TRBV12-4
j_call: TRBJ1-2
cdr3_nt: TGTGCCAGCAGTCGGACAGGGGGGACCAATCCCCTGGTCTATGGCTACACCTTC
cdr3_aa: CASSRTGGTNPLVYGYTF

d_call: .
clone_size: .
v_call: TRBV10-3
j_call: TRBJ2-7
cdr3_nt: TGTGCCATCAGTGAACCCATGCGGGACGAGCAGTACTTC
cdr3_aa: CAISEPMRDEQYF

d_call: .
clone_size: once
v_call: TRBV6-6
j_call: TRBJ2-3
cdr3_nt: TGTGCCAGCAGCCCTGTTACAGGGCCTAGCACAGATACGCAGTGTTTT
cdr3_aa: CASSPVTGPSTDTQCF

d_call: TRBD1
clone_size: many
v_call: TRBV29-1
j_call: TRBJ1-2
cdr3_nt: TGCAGCGTTGTGACCCTACAGGGGAATGGCTACACCTTC
cdr3_aa: CSVVTLQGNGYTF

d_call: .
clone_size: few
v_call: TRBV6-5
j_call: TRBJ2-1
cdr3_nt: TGTGCCAGCAGTTACTCGGGTAGCGGTCAGTTCTTC
cdr3_aa: CASSYSGSGQFF

d_call: .
clone_size: .
v_call: TRBV7-6
j_call: TRBJ1-2
cdr3_nt: TGTGCCAGCAGCCCGAGGTTGGAGAACTATGGCTACACCTTC
cdr3_aa: CASSPRLENYGYTF

d_call: .
clone_size: few
v_call: TRBV12-3/TRBV12-4
j_call: TRBJ2-7
cdr3_nt: TGTGCCAGCAGTTGGGAGGACTCCTACAATGAGCAGTACTTC
cdr3_aa: CASSWEDSYNEQYF

d_call: TRBD2
clone_size: once
v_call: TRBV9
j_call: TRBJ2-3
cdr3_nt: TGTGCCAGCAGCCAAGCTATATCGGCTAGCGGGGGGACAGATACGCAGTATTTT
cdr3_aa: CASSQAISASGGTDTQYF

d_call: .
clone_size: .
v_call: TRBV12-3/TRBV12-4
j_call: TRBJ2-3
cdr3_nt: TGTGCCAGCAGTCTTAAGACCCGTAGCACAGATACGCAGTATTTT
cdr3_aa: CASSLKTRSTDTQYF

d_call: .
clone_size: .
v_call: TRBV5-1
j_call: TRBJ1-4
cdr3_nt: TGCGCCAGCAGCTTGCGGGGGGGCTCGGACCTCAAAAATGAAAAACTGTTTTTT
cdr3_aa: CASSLRGGSDLKNEKLFF

d_call: .
clone_size: .
v_call: TRBV7-2
j_call: TRBJ1-1
cdr3_nt: TGTGCCAGCAGCTTAGTGGACCGACTCACTGAAGCTTTCTTT
cdr3_aa: CASSLVDRLTEAFF

d_call: TRBD2
clone_size: many
v_call: TRBV25-1
j_call: TRBJ2-1
cdr3_nt: TGTGCCACCGGGACTAGCGGGACCCACAATGAGCAGTTCTTC
cdr3_aa: CATGTSGTHNEQFF

d_call: TRBD2
clone_size: .
v_call: TRBV20-1
j_call: TRBJ2-7
cdr3_nt: TGCAGTGCCGAAGCGGGGGGGCTCGAGCAGTACTTC
cdr3_aa: CSAEAGGLEQYF

d_call: TRBD1
clone_size: .
v_call: TRBV25-1
j_call: TRBJ1-4
cdr3_nt: TGTGCCAGCAGTGGGACAGGGAGGGTTAGTGAAAAACTGTTTTTT
cdr3_aa: CASSGTGRVSEKLFF

d_call: .
clone_size: few
v_call: TRBV5-6
j_call: TRBJ2-3
cdr3_nt: TGTGCCAGCACGCCAGGGGGGCTAAGCACAGATACGCAGTATTTT
cdr3_aa: CASTPGGLSTDTQYF

d_call: .
clone_size: few
v_call: TRBV20-1
j_call: TRBJ1-5
cdr3_nt: TGCAGTGCTGGCTGGGGAGGGGATAATCAGCCCCAGCATTTT
cdr3_aa: CSAGWGGDNQPQHF

d_call: .
clone_size: .
v_call: TRBV20-1
j_call: TRBJ2-1
cdr3_nt: TGCAGTGCTAGTGAAGCTGGGGGTGTTTCCTACAATGAGCAGTTCTTC
cdr3_aa: CSASEAGGVSYNEQFF

d_call: .
clone_size: few
v_call: TRBV7-2
j_call: TRBJ2-5
cdr3_nt: TGTGCCAGCAGCTTAGGCACAGGGTCTGTAGAGACCCAGTACTTC
cdr3_aa: CASSLGTGSVETQYF

d_call: .
clone_size: few
v_call: TRBV28
j_call: TRBJ2-5
cdr3_nt: TGTGCCAGCAGTACCGGGGACTCCGACTTCGGGACCCAGTACTTC
cdr3_aa: CASSTGDSDFGTQYF

d_call: .
clone_size: .
v_call: TRBV29-1
j_call: TRBJ2-6
cdr3_nt: TGCAGCGTAGAGGAGATATCCTCTGGGGCCAACGTCCTGACTTTC
cdr3_aa: CSVEEISSGANVLTF

d_call: TRBD1
clone_size: few
v_call: TRBV7-9
j_call: TRBJ1-1
cdr3_nt: TGTGCCAGCGGGGACAGGGGTCGATCAGGGGCTTTCTTT
cdr3_aa: CASGDRGRSGAFF

d_call: TRBD2
clone_size: .
v_call: TRBV10-3
j_call: TRBJ2-1
cdr3_nt: TGTGCCATCGCCCAGGAGATACTAGCGGGGTACAATGAGCAGTTCTTC
cdr3_aa: CAIAQEILAGYNEQFF

d_call: .
clone_size: many
v_call: TRBV9
j_call: TRBJ2-6
cdr3_nt: TGTGCCAGCAGCGTCCGCTCTGGGGCCAACGTCCTGACTTTC
cdr3_aa: CASSVRSGANVLTF

d_call: .
clone_size: .
v_call: TRBV12-3/TRBV12-4
j_call: TRBJ2-5
cdr3_nt: TGTGCCAGCAGTGGGGACCGGCGGCCCACCCAGTACTTC
cdr3_aa: CASSGDRRPTQYF

d_call: TRBD1
clone_size: .
v_call: TRBV3-1
j_call: TRBJ2-3
cdr3_nt: TGTGCCAGCAGCCTCCGGGACAGGGAAGCAGATACGCAGTATTTT
cdr3_aa: CASSLRDREADTQYF

d_call: TRBD1
clone_size: .
v_call: TRBV6-2/TRBV6-3
j_call: TRBJ1-5
cdr3_nt: TGTGCCAGCAGTAACCCCGGGACAGGGGCGGTTCAGCCCCAGCATTTT
cdr3_aa: CASSNPGTGAVQPQHF

d_call: TRBD1
clone_size: .
v_call: TRBV2
j_call: TRBJ1-1
cdr3_nt: TGTGCCAGCCAACCCCTCGCCCATACAGGGGAGGGCACTGAAGCTTTCTTT
cdr3_aa: CASQPLAHTGEGTEAFF

d_call: TRBD1
clone_size: many
v_call: TRBV29-1
j_call: TRBJ2-1
cdr3_nt: TGCAGCGTTGAAGATCGCGGGACAGGGTCCAATGAGCAGTTCTTC
cdr3_aa: CSVEDRGTGSNEQFF

d_call: .
clone_size: many
v_call: TRBV2
j_call: TRBJ2-5
cdr3_nt: TGTGCCAGCGGGGGGATTGAGACCCAGTACTTC
cdr3_aa: CASGGIETQYF

d_call: .
clone_size: .
v_call: TRBV6-2/TRBV6-3
j_call: TRBJ2-1
cdr3_nt: TGTGCCAGCAGTTCCAGGGGGGGACTTTACAATGAGCAGTTCTTC
cdr3_aa: CASSSRGGLYNEQFF

d_call: TRBD1
clone_size: .
v_call: TRBV10-3
j_call: TRBJ1-1
cdr3_nt: TGTGCCATCGGGGGACAGGGTGACACTGAAGCTTTCTTT
cdr3_aa: CAIGGQGDTEAFF

d_call: .
clone_size: .
v_call: TRBV10-3
j_call: TRBJ2-3
cdr3_nt: TGTGCCATCACTGGACTGCCTAGCACAGATACGCAGTATTTT
cdr3_aa: CAITGLPSTDTQYF

d_call: .
clone_size: many
v_call: TRBV20-1
j_call: TRBJ2-7
cdr3_nt: TGCAGTGCTAGTCCGAGCGGGCCCTCCTACGAGCAGTACTTC
cdr3_aa: CSASPSGPSYEQYF

d_call: .
clone_size: few
v_call: TRBV24-1
j_call: TRBJ1-5
cdr3_nt: TGTGCCACCAGTGACCCTGACAGAAATAGCAATCAGCCCCAGCATTTT
cdr3_aa: CATSDPDRNSNQPQHF

d_call: TRBD1
clone_size: .
v_call: TRBV5-1
j_call: TRBJ1-1
cdr3_nt: TGCGCCAGCAATCAAGGACAGGGATCCCCTGAAGCTTTCTTT
cdr3_aa: CASNQGQGSPEAFF

d_call: .
clone_size: .
v_call: TRBV20-1
j_call: TRBJ2-1
cdr3_nt: TGCAGTGCTAATGGAGGGGTTTACAATGAGCAGTTCTTC
cdr3_aa: CSANGGVYNEQFF

d_call: TRBD2
clone_size: many
v_call: TRBV20-1
j_call: TRBJ2-1
cdr3_nt: TGCAGTGCTAGAGATTTGGGGGGGGGAAGCTCCTACAATGAGCAGTTCTTC
cdr3_aa: CSARDLGGGSSYNEQFF

d_call: .
clone_size: many
v_call: TRBV5-1
j_call: TRBJ2-1
cdr3_nt: TGCGCCAGCAGCTTGGGTAGCGTGTCCTACAATGAGCAGTTCTTC
cdr3_aa: CASSLGSVSYNEQFF

d_call: .
clone_size: many
v_call: TRBV7-2
j_call: TRBJ2-3
cdr3_nt: TGTGCCAGCAGCTTACTGGGATTAGATACGCAGTATTTT
cdr3_aa: CASSLLGLDTQYF

d_call: .
clone_size: .
v_call: TRBV20-1
j_call: TRBJ2-1
cdr3_nt: TGCAGTGCGCCGGGGGAAGACCAAGGGGGGGATGAGCAGTTCTTC
cdr3_aa: CSAPGEDQGGDEQFF

d_call: .
clone_size: .
v_call: TRBV7-2
j_call: TRBJ1-2
cdr3_nt: TGTGCCAGCAACAGACAGGACTACTATGGCTACACCTTC
cdr3_aa: CASNRQDYYGYTF

d_call: TRBD2
clone_size: .
v_call: TRBV2
j_call: TRBJ2-1
cdr3_nt: TGTGCCAGCAGTAGGTCCGGGACTAGCGATGAGCAGTTCTTC
cdr3_aa: CASSRSGTSDEQFF

d_call: .
clone_size: .
v_call: TRBV7-2
j_call: TRBJ2-3
cdr3_nt: TGTGCCAGCAGCCCAGGGGCGACCACAGATACGCAGTATTTT
cdr3_aa: CASSPGATTDTQYF

d_call: TRBD1
clone_size: few
v_call: TRBV12-3/TRBV12-4
j_call: TRBJ2-1
cdr3_nt: TGTGCCAGCAGCCGAAGGACAGGGGGCGTTTTGAATGAGCAGTTCTTC
cdr3_aa: CASSRRTGGVLNEQFF

d_call: .
clone_size: .
v_call: TRBV5-1
j_call: TRBJ1-6
cdr3_nt: TGCGCCAGCAGCTTGGAGGCGGAGTCCTATAATTCACCCCTCCACTTT
cdr3_aa: CASSLEAESYNSPLHF

d_call: .
clone_size: .
v_call: TRBV20-1
j_call: TRBJ1-1
cdr3_nt: TGCAGTGCTAGAGATTGGGCTATAGGGAGCACTGAAGCTTTCTTT
cdr3_aa: CSARDWAIGSTEAFF

d_call: .
clone_size: .
v_call: TRBV9
j_call: TRBJ1-1
cdr3_nt: TGTGCCAGCAGCGTCCGTACCGGGGACACTGAAGCTTTCTTT
cdr3_aa: CASSVRTGDTEAFF

d_call: TRBD2
clone_size: many
v_call: TRBV5-1
j_call: TRBJ2-1
cdr3_nt: TGCGCCAGCAGTTTGGGAGGGAGACCCGAATACAATGAGCAGTTCTTC
cdr3_aa: CASSLGGRPEYNEQFF

d_call: .
clone_size: .
v_call: TRBV14
j_call: TRBJ2-7
cdr3_nt: TGTGCCAGCAGCCAAGGGCAGCAGGGTCCCTACGAGCAGTACTTC
cdr3_aa: CASSQGQQGPYEQYF